This T cell receptor (beta chain) appears in the sequencing data of a study of regulatory T cells in long-lasting Graves disease. Noted time point: newly diagnosed GD, antithyroid drugs for less than 3 months. The TCR library was prepared using RNA isolated from PBMCs. Construction of TCR beta libraries relied on iRepertoire HTBI primers and on Arm-PCR targeting CDR3 regions. One entry per CDR3 protein results from TCRdb running MiXCR on the multiplex PCR reads. This table holds approximately 490,000 distinct CDR3 sequences, 15% to 20% found once. This clonotype turned up a few times. These data were also filed under a second study, of T cells in Graves' hyperthyroidism and ophthalmopathy. As reported in that work: The authors deemed Graves' hyperthyroidism stable absent ophthalmopathy progression within 18 months. Hyperthyroidism in the patients, aged 18 to 65, was newly diagnosed and under 2 months in duration. Expanded thyroid clonotypes (above 0.001) were mostly also found in blood.

The input for sequencing was peripheral blood mononuclear cells (PBMCs), taken at new diagnosis, from a patient treated with antithyroid drugs. This TCR came from a man aged 35 to 55 with Graves disease.

DNA of the CDR3: TGTGCTAGTGGTTTCCACCCAAACGTCGATGAGCAGTTCTTC. This gives the protein CASGFHPNVDEQFF. The J gene is TRBJ2-1, the V gene TRBV12-5; D gene unclear. The ends were cut back, 3 bases at V and 8 bases at J, with 14 bases in the middle. Germline V lookup: CDR1 LGHNT, CDR2 FRNRAP. The CDR3 length is 14 residues.